This T cell receptor beta chain was captured by sequencing in a study of Ad26.COV2.S vaccination and SARS-CoV-2 variants. Study-level points and caveats: Substantial post-vaccination breadth of spike-specific CD8+ and CD4+ T cell responses was reported.

Germline V CDR1 and CDR2: MDHEN, SYDVKM. V was shortened by 1 base and J by 0 bases, with 19 bases between the two germline ends. The CDR3 loop spans 19 amino acids. Using immunoSEQ multiplex PCR, the repertoire was profiled, and TCRdb retains in-frame clones only, with some absent. The sample includes about 370,000 clones, over 75% of them seen just once. A single count supports this clone. Its antigen is not known. Sample treatment: roughly 19 received Ad26.COV2.S at low or high dose, single or two shots; about 5 received placebo; per-sample allocation not given. Day 63 following the first vaccine or placebo injection was when the samples were taken. The vaccine delivered Wuhan-strain SARS-CoV-2 spike through an Ad26 vector.

Sequences were derived from peripheral blood, sampled in a trial of Ad26.COV2.S vaccine versus placebo. The chain couples TRBV28 to TRBJ1-5; possible D gene TRBD1, 5 bases. This receptor was obtained from a person between 18 and 59 years old who received the Ad26.COV2.S COVID-19 vaccine or a placebo. CDR3 in amino acids: CASSLSNRQTDYSNQPQHF. The CDR3 DNA sequence: TGTGCCAGCAGTTTATCAAACCGGCAGACAGATTATAGCAATCAGCCCCAGCATTTT.